This T cell receptor beta chain was found in a study of blood T cell repertoires in COVID-19. Background on the study: The study drew acute and convalescent COVID-19 samples from the United States, Italy and Spain. In each case, the material was cDNA or gDNA derived from T cells, B-cell-depleted T cells, or PBMCs.

Germline CDR1 and CDR2: SGHNT and YYREEE (reference sequence). Deletions cut 3 bases from V and 3 bases from J, with 10 bases between. The length of the CDR3 is 13 residues. As processed by the authors: Reference gene primer amplification in the assay estimated nucleated cell counts. Sequencing used immunoSEQ multiplex PCR; TCRdb keeps in-frame clones, though not all of them. The V and J calls and clone size are taken from that table; D and trimming were inferred from the DNA. The data contain some 350,000 clones, more than 75% of them singletons. This clone has a single count. Cohort allocation depended upon clinical history that participants reported.

This TCR derives from a woman aged 25 to 45 who had recovered from COVID-19. Sequencing was carried out using PBMCs or T cells enriched from blood (not recorded which). The rearrangement joins TRBV5-4 to TRBJ2-7, with D uncertain. CDR3 in amino acids: CASSSPGYYEQYF. DNA for the CDR3: TGTGCCAGCAGCTCCCCCGGGTACTACGAGCAGTACTTC.